The 30 T cell receptor beta chains presented below share a single source sample, sequenced in a study of blood T cells in healthy people across ages. Through a sample-barcoded 5' primer and a J-beta primer mix, a second PCR was run for 7 to 11 cycles. MiXCR, run by TCRdb on the 5' RACE reads, gives a single entry per CDR3 protein. The profile covers under 2 million distinct CDR3 sequences, with roughly a third appearing a single time and roughly 10% taken by the ten largest. Specimen: blood. The receptors originated from a woman aged 30 to 39 in good health.

The chain carries TRBV6-1 and TRBJ2-1, with 8 nucleotides matching TRBD1. The CDR3 is made up of 12 amino acids. In germline, CDR1 is MNHNS, CDR2 SASEGT. The V gene end was trimmed by 6 bases and the J gene end by 10 bases; junction bases not matched to a gene: 5. This chain's CDR3 is CASSFGQGEQFF. Here the CDR3 DNA reads TGTGCCAGCAGCTTCGGACAGGGAGAGCAGTTCTTC.

This clonotype was detected a few times. CDR3 bases: TGCGCCAGCAGGGGCGGACTAGTAAAAGGCAATGAGCAGTTCTTC. It is translated as CASRGGLVKGNEQFF. This chain connects TRBV5-1 to TRBJ2-1, with TRBD2 matching over 7 bases. V gave up 5 bases and J gave up 6 bases; unmatched junction bases: 11. Germline V CDR1 and CDR2: SGHRS, YFSETQ. The CDR3 runs to 15 residues.

Ten or more counts support this clonotype. The chain combines TRBV28 with TRBJ2-7; D ambiguous. Germline V lookup: CDR1 MDHEN, CDR2 SYDVKM. There are 14 residues in the CDR3. The V gene lost 2 bases and the J gene lost 2 bases, with 10 bases spanning the gap. The CDR3 is CASSLPHSAYEQYF. Here the CDR3 DNA reads TGTGCCAGCAGTTTACCCCATTCGGCCTACGAGCAGTACTTC. Complete variable domain (other parts from reference TRBV28 and TRBJ2-7): DVKVTQSSRYLVKRTGEKVFLECVQDMDHENMFWYRQDPGLGLRLIYFSYDVKMKEKGDIPEGYSVSREKKERFSLILESASTNQTSMYLCASSLPHSAYEQYFGPGTRLTVT.

This clonotype has just a few counts. The V gene is TRBV5-1, the J gene TRBJ2-5, with D uncertain. The CDR3 covers 15 residues. Germline V gene data show CDR1 as SGHRS and CDR2 as YFSETQ. Trimming removed 4 bases from V and 1 base from J, with 14 bases in between. CDR3 nucleotide sequence: TGCGCCAGCAGCCGAGACGGAGACCGCCAAGAGACCCAGTACTTC. It translates to CASSRDGDRQETQYF.

V gene TRBV4-1 combines with J gene TRBJ2-5; 9 bases match TRBD2. Germline CDR1 and CDR2: MGHRA and YSYEKL. The V segment lost 4 bases and the J segment 4 bases; nucleotides outside the gene matches: 10. The CDR3 contains 16 residues. This CDR3 is CASSPFSSGVGETQYF. CDR3 nucleotide sequence: TGCGCCAGCAGCCCCTTCTCTAGCGGGGTGGGAGAGACCCAGTACTTC.

The gene calls are TRBV20-1 and TRBJ2-1; TRBD2 matches at 11 bases. The ends lost 0 bases at V and 6 bases at J; junction bases unmatched: 4. CDR1 and CDR2 from the germline V gene are DFQATT and SNEGSKA (reference sequence). The CDR3 is 15 amino acids. The chain's CDR3 is CSARDGGLAVNEQFF. The CDR3 DNA follows: TGCAGTGCTAGAGATGGGGGACTAGCGGTCAATGAGCAGTTCTTC.

The chain is built from TRBV27 and TRBJ2-5; weak D call: TRBD2 (5 bases). Germline V CDR1 and CDR2: MNHEY, SMNVEV (reference sequence). The CDR3 has 13 amino acids. With 1 base removed from V and 7 bases from J, the gap between germline ends came to 10 bases. The CDR3 coding sequence is TGTGCCAGCAGTTTATGGGAGTCTACGACCCAGTACTTC. This translates into CASSLWESTTQYF.

The V and J genes are TRBV5-1 and TRBJ2-1; 9 nucleotides align to TRBD2. V lost 1 base to trimming and J lost 3 bases; unmatched junction nucleotides: 5. The CDR3 is made up of 16 amino acids. Germline loops: CDR1 SGHRS, CDR2 YFSETQ. This chain's CDR3 is CASSLYSGRFYNEQFF. CDR3 bases: TGCGCCAGCAGCTTGTACAGCGGGAGGTTCTACAATGAGCAGTTCTTC.

The rearrangement uses TRBV15 and TRBJ1-5; D may be TRBD1 (6 bases). The V end was cut by 2 bases, the J end by 2 bases, with 7 bases between. The CDR3 length is 14 residues. The V gene's germline CDR1 is LNHNV and CDR2 YYDKDF (reference sequence). The CDR3 DNA sequence: TGTGCCACCAGCAGACAGGGGCGCAATCAGCCCCAGCATTTT. The encoded protein is CATSRQGRNQPQHF.

This clonotype was seen once. This chain connects TRBV27 to TRBJ2-7; D is perhaps TRBD2 (6 bases). Trimming cost V 7 bases and J 7 bases, with 23 bases left between them. The CDR3 totals 15 residues. The V gene's germline CDR1 is MNHEY and CDR2 SMNVEV (reference sequence). The CDR3 DNA reads as TGTGCCAGCACCCCAGCGGGCCCCTTGAGTAGTGAGCAGTACTTC. It encodes CASTPAGPLSSEQYF.

The chain couples TRBV5-5 to TRBJ1-1, with D unresolved. V lost 0 bases, J lost 1 base, and 19 bases lay in between. Germline V gene sequence: CDR1 SGHKS, CDR2 YYEKEE (reference sequence). The CDR3 is made up of 18 amino acids. CDR3 amino acids: CASSLDVSPRTTNTEAFF. CDR3 DNA sequence: TGTGCCAGCAGCTTGGACGTCTCCCCCCGGACGACGAACACTGAAGCTTTCTTT.

This clonotype was observed a single time. The chain recombines TRBV14 with TRBJ1-4; no clear D. Germline loops: CDR1 SGHDN, CDR2 FVKESK. The CDR3 has 13 residues. Trimming cost V 4 bases and J 4 bases, with 7 bases left between them. This CDR3 reads CASSPAVNEKLFF. The DNA for the CDR3 is TGTGCCAGCAGCCCAGCGGTTAATGAAAAACTGTTTTTT.

The V and J genes are TRBV6-2 or TRBV6-3 and TRBJ2-7; D possibly corresponds to TRBD2 (7 bases). V dropped 2 bases and J dropped 2 bases, with 19 bases sitting between them. This CDR3 is built from 17 residues. The germline gives CDR1 MNHEY, CDR2 SVGEGT. In DNA, the CDR3 is TGTGCCAGCAGTTACCGCCCCGGGGGCGGGAGCACCTACGAGCAGTACTTC. Residues: CASSYRPGGGSTYEQYF.

V gene TRBV2 combines with J gene TRBJ2-1; a weak D match, TRBD1 (5 bases). Per the germline V gene, CDR1 is SNHLY and CDR2 is FYNNEI. The CDR3 is 11 amino acids. Trimming stripped 6 bases from V and 14 bases from J, with 14 bases between. This CDR3 reads CASSADRVKFF. In DNA, the CDR3 is TGTGCCAGCAGCGCTGACAGAGTAAAGTTCTTC.

Concerning this clonotype itself: Germline and junction disagree at one end, which may indicate a read error. The chain joins TRBV20-1 to TRBJ2-1, with 10 bases identical to TRBD2. Germline V gene sequence: CDR1 DFQATT, CDR2 SNEGSKA (reference sequence). This CDR3 has 15 residues. CDR3 coding DNA: TGCAGTGCTGGAGATGGGACTAGCGCCTACAATGAGCAGTTCTTC. This sequence encodes CSAGDGTSAYNEQFF.

A word on this clonotype: The junction departs from germline at one end; a sequencing error may be responsible. V gene TRBV4-2 combines with J gene TRBJ2-3; D possibly corresponds to TRBD1 (6 bases). Germline assignment: CDR1 LGHNA and CDR2 YNFKEQ. The CDR3 totals 14 residues. Here the CDR3 DNA reads TGTGCCAGCGGCCAGGGGACCAGCACAGATACGCAGTATTTT. Protein product: CASGQGTSTDTQYF.

This clonotype has more than one count but fewer than ten. V gene TRBV19 combines with J gene TRBJ1-5, with D unclear. The CDR3 covers 15 residues. Germline V CDR1 and CDR2: LNHDA, SQIVND (reference sequence). Trimming cost V 1 base and J 1 base, with 8 bases left between them. The CDR3 region is CASSIARDSNQPQHF. For the CDR3, the DNA is TGTGCCAGTAGTATAGCCAGAGACAGCAATCAGCCCCAGCATTTT. The entire variable domain, with the rest obtained from reference TRBV19 and TRBJ1-5, is as follows: DGGITQSPKYLFRKEGQNVTLSCEQNLNHDAMYWYRQDPGQGLRLIYYSQIVNDFQKGDIAEGYSVSREKKESFPLTVTSAQKNPTAFYLCASSIARDSNQPQHFGDGTRLSIL.

This clonotype was picked up many times. V and J are TRBV20-1 and TRBJ2-7, with TRBD2 identical over 9 bases. The V segment lost 8 bases and the J segment 3 bases; nucleotides outside the gene matches: 5. The CDR3 sequence is 12 residues long. The germline gives CDR1 DFQATT, CDR2 SNEGSKA (reference sequence). The CDR3 nucleotides are TGCAGTTCCTTAGCGGGAGTCTACGAGCAGTACTTC. Translating it yields CSSLAGVYEQYF.

This chain connects TRBV12-3 or TRBV12-4 to TRBJ2-3, with 7 bases fitting TRBD1. The length of the CDR3 is 16 residues. V was pared by 7 bases and J by 6 bases, with 16 bases of the junction left unmatched. CDR3 coding DNA: TGTGCCAGCAATTCACCGGGACAGATGTTCTGGGATACGCAGTATTTT. Its protein is CASNSPGQMFWDTQYF.

The V gene is TRBV3-1, the J gene TRBJ1-1, with TRBD1 as a possible D gene (5 bases). This CDR3 region has 14 residues. CDR1 is LGHDT, CDR2 YNNKEL, per germline (reference sequence). V shed 4 bases and J shed 0 bases, with 9 bases lying between them. The CDR3 loop reads CASSRDSLNTEAFF. Written as DNA, the CDR3 is TGTGCCAGCAGCCGAGACAGCTTGAACACTGAAGCTTTCTTT.

In its sample, this clonotype was seen many times. The genes are TRBV20-1 and TRBJ2-3, with 9 bases aligning to TRBD2. This CDR3 has 15 amino acids. V shed 0 bases, J shed 6 bases, and the junction held 7 bases outside the gene matches. Germline V CDR1 and CDR2: DFQATT, SNEGSKA (reference sequence). The CDR3 loop is CSARDLATSGDTQYF. DNA of the CDR3: TGCAGTGCTAGAGATTTAGCGACTAGCGGCGATACGCAGTATTTT.

This chain uses TRBV3-1 with TRBJ2-2; D may be TRBD1 (6 bases). Germline lookup yields CDR1 LGHDT and CDR2 YNNKEL (reference sequence). The CDR3 covers 13 residues. Trimming cost V 4 bases and J 9 bases, with 12 bases left between them. CDR3: CASSRTGSRELFF. CDR3 nucleotides: TGTGCCAGCAGCCGAACAGGGTCCCGGGAGCTGTTTTTT.

The chain links TRBV20-1 to TRBJ2-7, with 12 bases lining up with TRBD2. V gave up 4 bases and J gave up 1 base; unmatched junction bases: 5. The CDR3 has 15 amino acids. The germline V gene encodes CDR1 DFQATT and CDR2 SNEGSKA (reference sequence). CDR3 region: CSATGLAGQSYEQYF. CDR3 nucleotides: TGCAGTGCTACGGGACTAGCGGGCCAGTCCTACGAGCAGTACTTC.

The chain combines TRBV24-1 with TRBJ1-1; D possibly corresponds to TRBD1 (5 bases). The germline V and J ends were trimmed by 2 bases and 1 base, with 10 bases remaining between them. Germline values: CDR1 KGHDR, CDR2 SFDVKD. The CDR3 length is 15 residues. The CDR3 loop reads CATSDSGATNTEAFF. The CDR3 nucleotides read TGTGCCACCAGTGATTCCGGGGCCACGAACACTGAAGCTTTCTTT.

This clonotype turned up a few times. The chain is built from TRBV11-1 and TRBJ2-6, with TRBD2 matching 12 bases. With 8 bases clipped from V and 1 base from J, the junction kept 9 bases outside the gene matches. The V gene's germline CDR1 is SGHAT and CDR2 FQDESV (reference sequence). The CDR3 extends over 18 amino acids. The CDR3 coding sequence is TGTGCCAGCGGCGCTAGCGGGGGGGGCCTGTCTGGGGCCAACGTCCTGACTTTC. Translation: CASGASGGGLSGANVLTF. The whole variable domain, filled in from reference TRBV11-1 and TRBJ2-6, reads EAEVAQSPRYKITEKSQAVAFWCDPISGHATLYWYRQILGQGPELLVQFQDESVVDDSQLPKDRFSAERLKGVDSTLKIQPAELGDSAMYLCASGASGGGLSGANVLTFGAGSRLTVL.

The V gene is TRBV28, the J gene TRBJ1-1, with D possibly matching TRBD1 (5 bases). Trimming took 5 bases from V and 6 from J, leaving 19 bases between them. Germline lookup yields CDR1 MDHEN and CDR2 SYDVKM. This CDR3 contains 15 residues. The CDR3 DNA follows: TGTGCCAGCAGTAACACAGGCTTGACGAGGCCTGAAGCTTTCTTT. It is translated as CASSNTGLTRPEAFF.

This clonotype has more than one count but fewer than ten. The chain is built from TRBV20-1 and TRBJ1-5, with D possibly being TRBD1 (5 bases). V lost 4 bases and J 4 bases, leaving 14 bases between the germline ends. This CDR3 has 14 residues. Germline CDR1 is DFQATT and CDR2 is SNEGSKA (reference sequence). The DNA of the CDR3 is TGCAGTGCTAAAAAGGCGGGGGGTAATCAGCCCCAGCATTTT. Translation: CSAKKAGGNQPQHF.

The V gene is TRBV5-5, the J gene TRBJ2-7; 9 bases fit TRBD1. Germline CDR1 SGHKS, CDR2 YYEKEE (reference sequence). The V and J ends lost 6 bases and 0 bases, in that order; junction bases with no gene match: 7. The CDR3 is 15 residues long. CDR3 residues: CASTPGTGSSYEQYF. The CDR3 DNA reads as TGTGCCAGCACCCCTGGGACAGGGAGCTCCTACGAGCAGTACTTC.

CDR3 in DNA: TGTGCCAGCAGCCAAGCCGCGCCGGGGGGACCTGGGCAGTTCTTC. Its translation is CASSQAAPGGPGQFF. The chain uses TRBV14 and TRBJ2-1; TRBD2 matches 7 bases. Germline V gives CDR1 SGHDN, CDR2 FVKESK. The CDR3 loop spans 15 amino acids. Trimming removed 1 base from V and 12 bases from J; junction bases left unmatched: 12.

This chain joins TRBV18 and TRBJ2-7, with 10 bases that match TRBD1. Trimming cost V 3 bases and J 6 bases; bases outside gene matches: 5. Per the germline V gene, CDR1 is KGHSH and CDR2 is LQKENI. There are 14 residues in the CDR3. The CDR3 spells CASSPGQGGSEQYF. CDR3 nucleotide sequence: TGTGCCAGCTCACCCGGACAGGGGGGATCCGAGCAGTACTTC.